This entry lists 22 T cell receptor beta chains sequenced from one sample in a study of identical twins. TCRdb itself ran the 5' RACE reads through MiXCR, one entry per CDR3 protein. This sample carries some 1,700,000 distinct CDR3 sequences, about 32% of them seen once, and the ten largest clones take less than 0.35%. Sequenced input: cord blood. The receptors shown here come from a newborn girl in good health.

On this clonotype: It may be a read error: a sequence one base away is much more abundant. V is TRBV4-2 and J is TRBJ2-1; the match to TRBD2 covers 7 bases. Germline CDR1 LGHNA, CDR2 YNFKEQ. V trimming: 0 bases; J trimming: 0 bases; junction bases outside the gene matches: 2. This CDR3 spans 16 amino acids. The CDR3, as DNA: TGTGCCAGCAGCCAAGATCAGCGGGGCTCCTACAATGAGCAGTTCTTC. Protein sequence: CASSQDQRGSYNEQFF.

The DNA of the CDR3 is TGCAGCGTTCGGGACAGCGCGAACACCGGGGAGCTGTTTTTT. It codes for CSVRDSANTGELFF. J is TRBJ2-2 and V is TRBV29-1, with 7 bases that match TRBD1. The V gene end was trimmed by 5 bases and the J gene end by 0 bases; junction bases not matched to a gene: 3. In germline, CDR1 is SQVTM, CDR2 ANQGSEA. The CDR3 runs 14 residues.

The rearrangement uses TRBV6-5 and TRBJ1-1; D uncertain. Germline CDR1 MNHEY, CDR2 SVGAGI. CDR3 length: 13 residues. The ends were cut back, 6 bases at V and 3 bases at J, with 11 bases in the middle. The CDR3: CASSFYSYTEAFF. CDR3 nucleotide sequence: TGTGCCAGCAGCTTCTACAGTTACACTGAAGCTTTCTTT.

This clonotype was picked up a small number of times. CDR3 bases: TGTGCCAGCAGCCAAGATGGCAGGGATTTTAAGCCCCAGCATTTT. The encoded protein is CASSQDGRDFKPQHF. The chain carries TRBV4-2 and TRBJ1-5; D perhaps matches TRBD1 (5 bases). The CDR3 consists of 15 residues. In germline, CDR1 is LGHNA, CDR2 YNFKEQ. Trimming took 0 bases from V and 8 from J, leaving 14 bases between them.

The rearrangement joins TRBV6-1 to TRBJ1-6; D is possibly TRBD1 (5 bases). V was cut by 4 bases and J by 4 bases, with 14 bases left in between. Germline V gives CDR1 MNHNS, CDR2 SASEGT. The CDR3 is 16 amino acids. This CDR3 reads CASSGGRAPYNSPLHF. In DNA form, the CDR3 reads TGTGCCAGCAGTGGGGGCAGGGCACCTTATAATTCACCCCTCCACTTT.

At least ten counts were recorded for this clonotype. The chain combines TRBV10-3 with TRBJ1-2; 9 positions match TRBD1. From germline, CDR1 is ENHRY and CDR2 SYGVKD. The CDR3 contains 14 residues. V shed 6 bases and J 2 bases; nucleotides not matched to a gene: 4. The CDR3 reads CAISRQGGNYGYTF. The DNA for the CDR3 is TGTGCCATCAGCCGACAGGGGGGAAACTATGGCTACACCTTC.

CDR3 residues: CASSPVLAGGRNEQFF. The CDR3 DNA reads TGTGCCAGCAGCCCAGTCCTAGCGGGGGGGAGAAATGAGCAGTTCTTC. This chain joins TRBV7-2 and TRBJ2-1; the match to TRBD2 covers 12 bases. V shed 5 bases, J shed 7 bases, and the junction held 9 bases outside the gene matches. Germline-derived CDR1 and CDR2 are SGHTA and FQGNSA. The CDR3 runs to 16 residues.

The genes are TRBV3-1 and TRBJ2-3; TRBD2 is a possible D gene (7 bases). CDR3 length equals 16 residues. V lost 4 bases and J 2 bases, leaving 16 bases between the germline ends. From germline, CDR1 is LGHDT and CDR2 YNNKEL (reference sequence). The CDR3 nucleotides are TGTGCCAGCAGCCTCGGACTAGGGGGATACACAGATACGCAGTATTTT. The encoded protein is CASSLGLGGYTDTQYF.

The CDR3 here is CATSDSRGTEAFF. The CDR3, as DNA: TGTGCCACCAGTGATTCGCGGGGCACTGAAGCTTTCTTT. V and J are TRBV24-1 and TRBJ1-1; D not resolved. This CDR3 is built from 13 residues. Trimming removed 2 bases at V and 4 bases at J, with 7 bases between. Germline V lookup: CDR1 KGHDR, CDR2 SFDVKD.

This CDR3 reads CASSYAGPLTYEQYF. The CDR3 DNA is TGTGCCAGCAGTTACGCGGGACCGCTCACCTACGAGCAGTACTTC. The J gene is TRBJ2-7, the V gene TRBV6-6; possibly TRBD2 for D (6 bases). This CDR3 is built from 15 residues. Trimming left V 2 bases short and J 2 bases short, with 13 bases between. In germline, CDR1 is MNHNY, CDR2 SVGAGI (reference sequence).

This clonotype has more than one count but fewer than ten. DNA of the CDR3: TGTGCCAGCAAGGGGGAACCGGTAAATACGCAGTATTTT. Protein product: CASKGEPVNTQYF. This chain uses TRBV28 with TRBJ2-3, with a tentative D call TRBD1 (6 bases). Trimming left V 7 bases short and J 7 bases short, with 15 bases between. The CDR3 runs 13 residues. Per the germline V gene, CDR1 is MDHEN and CDR2 is SYDVKM.

This clonotype occurred a few times. The chain carries TRBV25-1 and TRBJ2-5; D may be TRBD2 (5 bases). The germline V gene encodes CDR1 MGHDK and CDR2 SYGVNS. Between the trimmed V and J ends, which lost 2 bases and 4 bases, there was a span of 8 bases. The CDR3 has 13 amino acids. Here the CDR3 reads CASSEPSTETQYF. In DNA form, the CDR3 reads TGTGCCAGCAGTGAACCTAGCACAGAGACCCAGTACTTC.

The chain links TRBV24-1 to TRBJ2-2, with 10 bases matching TRBD1. J lost 3 bases, V lost 10 bases, and 7 bases had no gene match. The V gene's germline CDR1 is KGHDR and CDR2 SFDVKD. The CDR3 consists of 15 residues. CDR3 sequence reads: CATPTGTGDTGELFF. The CDR3 DNA reads TGTGCCACTCCAACCGGGACAGGGGACACCGGGGAGCTGTTTTTT.

This chain links TRBV10-3 with TRBJ2-7; 9 bases map to TRBD1. With 1 base clipped from V and 6 bases from J, the junction kept 7 bases outside the gene matches. The germline V gene has CDR1 ENHRY and CDR2 SYGVKD. The CDR3 contains 15 residues. CDR3 DNA: TGTGCCATCAGTGAGTTCGGGACAGGGAGGCTCGAGCAGTACTTC. Translating gives CAISEFGTGRLEQYF.

The table lists this clonotype with a few counts. The chain carries TRBV5-1 and TRBJ1-2; TRBD1 agrees at 7 bases. Germline values: CDR1 SGHRS, CDR2 YFSETQ. V trimming: 4 bases; J trimming: 0 bases; junction bases outside the gene matches: 3. The CDR3 length is 14 residues. The CDR3 bases are TGCGCCAGCAGCGCTGACAGGGCTAACTATGGCTACACCTTC. This gives the protein CASSADRANYGYTF.

This clonotype was observed a few times. The chain is built from TRBV4-2 and TRBJ2-1; weak D call: TRBD2 (6 bases). Germline lookup yields CDR1 LGHNA and CDR2 YNFKEQ. Between the trimmed V and J ends, which lost 0 bases and 7 bases, there was a span of 16 bases. The CDR3 has 16 residues. The CDR3 spells CASSQDWSGPRNEQFF. In DNA, the CDR3 is TGTGCCAGCAGCCAAGATTGGAGCGGGCCCCGGAATGAGCAGTTCTTC.

The V call is TRBV19, the J call TRBJ2-3; tentative D call: TRBD2 (6 bases). Germline V gene sequence: CDR1 LNHDA, CDR2 SQIVND (reference sequence). Trimming shortened V by 3 bases and J by 1 base, and 11 bases separated the two germline ends. CDR3 size: 15 residues. The CDR3 region has the DNA TGTGCCAGTAGTATTAGCGGTTCGGGCACAGATACGCAGTATTTT. Translated, it gives CASSISGSGTDTQYF.

There are a few counts of this clonotype. This chain's CDR3 is CASSPQGSSNQPQHF. The CDR3 bases are TGTGCCAGCAGCCCACAGGGAAGTAGCAATCAGCCCCAGCATTTT. The chain carries TRBV6-5 and TRBJ1-5; D might be TRBD1 (6 bases). The V and J ends lost 6 bases and 0 bases respectively, with 12 bases between them. Germline CDR1 and CDR2: MNHEY and SVGAGI. The CDR3 length is 15 residues.

With respect to this clonotype: An end of the junction does not agree with germline; a read error may underlie this. The V call is TRBV28, the J call TRBJ2-7, with 8 positions matching TRBD1. The CDR3 is 14 amino acids. CDR1 MDHEN and CDR2 SYDVKM come from the germline V gene. CDR3 coding DNA: TGTGCCAGCAGTCTATGGGACAGGCTCTACGAGCAGTACTTC. As protein: CASSLWDRLYEQYF. The whole variable domain, filled in from reference TRBV28 and TRBJ2-7, reads DVKVTQSSRYLVKRTGEKVFLECVQDMDHENMFWYRQDPGLGLRLIYFSYDVKMKEKGDIPEGYSVSREKKERFSLILESASTNQTSMYLCASSLWDRLYEQYFGPGTRLTVT.

V and J are TRBV7-2 and TRBJ1-6; 9 nucleotides agree with TRBD1. Germline V gives CDR1 SGHTA, CDR2 FQGNSA. The CDR3 extends over 17 amino acids. Trimming at V came to 3 bases and at J to 7 bases, leaving 10 bases not matched to a gene. Here the CDR3 reads CASSFREPGQGNSPLHF. The CDR3 bases are TGTGCCAGCAGCTTCCGCGAACCGGGACAGGGAAATTCACCCCTCCACTTT. Full variable domain (missing parts from reference TRBV7-2 and TRBJ1-6): GAGVSQSPSNKVTEKGKDVELRCDPISGHTALYWYRQSLGQGLEFLIYFQGNSAPDKSGLPSDRFSAERTGGSVSTLTIQRTQQEDSAVYLCASSFREPGQGNSPLHFGNGTRLTVT.

This chain joins TRBV10-3 and TRBJ2-3; D perhaps matches TRBD1 (5 bases). CDR3 length equals 17 residues. The germline V and J ends were trimmed by 3 bases and 2 bases, with 18 bases remaining between them. Germline assignment: CDR1 ENHRY and CDR2 SYGVKD. DNA of the CDR3: TGTGCCATCAGTGACCCTCGGCAGGGAAGCCCCACAGATACGCAGTATTTT. Translation gives CAISDPRQGSPTDTQYF.

This clonotype was seen only a few times. V and J are TRBV20-1 and TRBJ2-7, with 8 bases fitting TRBD2. The germline V gene has CDR1 DFQATT and CDR2 SNEGSKA (reference sequence). V shed 1 base, J shed 1 base, and the junction held 9 bases outside the gene matches. The CDR3 sequence is 16 residues long. DNA for the CDR3: TGCAGTGCTAGAGTGATCAGCGGGGGAGAGTCCTACGAGCAGTACTTC. Translating gives CSARVISGGESYEQYF.